These 9 T cell receptor beta chains share one sample of origin, sequenced in a study of blood T cell repertoires in COVID-19. Assay used: immunoSEQ multiplex PCR; TCRdb lists only in-frame clones, some missing. This sample has 100,000 to 150,000 clones; approximately 84% occur once, and the top ten carry approximately 18%. The sequenced material came from peripheral blood. The source is a woman over 75 with acute or convalescent COVID-19.

The CDR3 region has the DNA TGCGCCAGCAGCTTGGCGGTAGCGGGAGGGCCCAATGAGCAGTTCTTC. Its protein product is CASSLAVAGGPNEQFF. The V gene is TRBV5-1, the J gene TRBJ2-1; 11 bases match TRBD2. With 0 bases clipped from V and 6 bases from J, the junction kept 5 bases outside the gene matches. Germline V gene data show CDR1 as SGHRS and CDR2 as YFSETQ. This CDR3 has 16 amino acids. Using reference TRBV5-1 and TRBJ2-1 for the parts outside the CDR3, the full variable domain is KAGVTQTPRYLIKTRGQQVTLSCSPISGHRSVSWYQQTPGQGLQFLFEYFSETQRNKGNFPGRFSGRQFSNSRSEMNVSTLELGDSALYLCASSLAVAGGPNEQFFGPGTRLTVL.

The rearrangement uses TRBV11-2 and TRBJ2-7; the D is unclear. V shed 0 bases and J shed 2 bases, with 11 bases lying between them. This CDR3 comprises 15 residues. Germline V gene sequence: CDR1 SGHAT, CDR2 FQNNGV. The chain's CDR3 is CASSLEVYTTYEQYF. The CDR3 DNA follows: TGTGCCAGCAGCTTAGAAGTGTACACCACCTACGAGCAGTACTTC.

The rearrangement uses TRBV6-5 and TRBJ2-1, with 10 bases fitting TRBD1. Looked up from germline, CDR1 is MNHEY and CDR2 is SVGAGI. This CDR3 region has 15 residues. With 6 bases clipped from V and 8 bases from J, the junction kept 10 bases outside the gene matches. CDR3: CASSPRTGGGDEQFF. The CDR3 DNA reads TGTGCCAGCAGCCCCAGGACAGGGGGTGGGGATGAGCAGTTCTTC.

This clone was seen only once. The J gene is TRBJ2-1, the V gene TRBV7-2, with 7 bases that match TRBD1. The trim removed 5 bases at V and 6 bases at J, leaving 10 bases unmatched. There are 15 residues in the CDR3. CDR1 and CDR2 (germline): SGHTA, FQGNSA. CDR3 region: CASSRGQTILNEQFF. DNA of the CDR3: TGTGCCAGCAGCCGGGGACAGACAATCCTCAATGAGCAGTTCTTC.

The CDR3 is CASSYSGGYTEAFF. The DNA of the CDR3 is TGTGCCAGCAGTTACTCAGGGGGCTACACTGAAGCTTTCTTT. The V and J genes are TRBV6-6 and TRBJ1-1, with 7 bases identical to TRBD1. Germline CDR1 MNHNY, CDR2 SVGAGI (reference sequence). This CDR3 comprises 14 residues. The V gene end was trimmed by 0 bases and the J gene end by 3 bases; junction bases not matched to a gene: 1.

This clone was seen more than once but under ten times. V usage is TRBV6-1 and J usage is TRBJ1-3; D unclear. Looked up from germline, CDR1 is MNHNS and CDR2 is SASEGT. V lost 2 bases and J lost 0, with 11 bases in between. The CDR3 length is 16 residues. DNA for the CDR3: TGTGCCAGCAGTGAATGGAGGGCGACCTCTGGAAACACCATATATTTT. Residues: CASSEWRATSGNTIYF.

The chain employs TRBV5-6 and TRBJ2-1, with D maybe TRBD2 (6 bases). Trimming stripped 2 bases from V and 0 bases from J, with 21 bases between. This CDR3 is built from 19 residues. Germline values: CDR1 SGHDT, CDR2 YYEEEE. CDR3 DNA: TGTGCCAGCAGCTTATGGGCAAACCGGGACTCGAGCTCCTACAATGAGCAGTTCTTC. Its protein product is CASSLWANRDSSSYNEQFF.

The chain employs TRBV5-5 and TRBJ2-7; tentative D call: TRBD2 (5 bases). The CDR3 totals 13 residues. The germline CDR1 and CDR2 sequences are SGHKS and YYEKEE (reference sequence). Trimming left V 7 bases short and J 2 bases short, with 13 bases between. The CDR3 DNA is TGTGCCAGCGGTGGGAGTGGGCCCTACGAGCAGTACTTC. Protein sequence: CASGGSGPYEQYF.

The chain employs TRBV7-9 and TRBJ1-3, with D possibly matching TRBD1 (5 bases). V was cut by 3 bases and J by 0 bases, with 9 bases left in between. Germline CDR1 SEHNR, CDR2 FQNEAQ (reference sequence). This CDR3 is built from 15 residues. The CDR3 reads CASSLGRGSGNTIYF. The CDR3 DNA follows: TGTGCCAGCAGCTTGGGAAGGGGCTCTGGAAACACCATATATTTT. The whole variable domain, remainder taken from reference TRBV7-9 and TRBJ1-3, is DTGVSQNPRHKITKRGQNVTFRCDPISEHNRLYWYRQTLGQGPEFLTYFQNEAQLEKSRLLSDRFSAERPKGSFSTLEIQRTEQGDSAMYLCASSLGRGSGNTIYFGEGSWLTVV.